The T cell receptor beta chain described here comes from a study of tumor-infiltrating lymphocytes in primary liver carcinoma. Overall study context: Staging of the tumors gave T1-T3 N0M0, with widths of roughly 4.2 to 10 cm.

Comments on this clonotype: Its antigen is as yet unknown. Relative to the germline gene, one junction end is altered; a read error may explain this.

Co-extraction yielded RNA and DNA from around 18-30 mg of unsorted bulk tissue. No treatment had been given to the patients, who were chronically infected with HBV. The CDR3 is 14 residues long. Germline assignment: CDR1 SGHAT and CDR2 FQNNGV. The input was 450 to 500 ng total RNA; TCR beta cDNA was made from it with a constant-region primer. A slightly modified ARM-PCR protocol with three nested multiplex PCR rounds produced these TCR beta libraries. A C-beta reverse primer was combined with TRBV1-TRBV30 forward primers in the first two PCR rounds, and each round had approximately 9 cycles. TCRdb re-derived calls from the multiplex PCR reads in MiXCR, one entry per CDR3 protein. The sample gives about 37,000 distinct CDR3 sequences, roughly 73% of which show up once; 37% is in the top ten. Whole-study results and caveats: Tumors reached a significantly greater top-250-clone fraction than blood did (p = 0.039). Paired tumor-adjacent and tumor-blood samples overlapped less than tumor region pairs did.

The receptor comes from a man in his forties with primary liver carcinoma and hepatitis B virus infection. V is TRBV11-2 and J is TRBJ2-2; possibly TRBD1 for D (7 bases). Sequenced: tumor-adjacent normal liver tissue. The CDR3 is CARSRGANTGKLFF. CDR3 DNA: TGTGCCAGAAGCAGGGGGGCGAACACCGGGAAGCTGTTTTTT.